This entry lists 2 T cell receptor beta chains sequenced from one sample in a study of CD8+CD57+ T cells in acquired aplastic anemia. Patients picked for sequencing had shown CD8+CD57+ cell expansion detected by flow cytometry. The TCR beta profiling, which covered VDJ combination and CDR3 sequence, was carried out using genomic DNA as the template. Using its own MiXCR run on the reads, TCRdb lists one record per CDR3 protein. The table has under 350,000 distinct CDR3 sequences, around three fifths seen once; the top ten hold approximately 1.3%. Material for sequencing was sorted CD4+, CD8+, or CD8+CD57+ T cells (not recorded which) from PBMCs. The source of these receptors is a human donor with aplastic anemia.

The chain links TRBV19 to TRBJ2-1; unclear D gene. V was shortened by 5 bases and J by 7 bases, with 9 bases between the two germline ends. Germline V gene lookup returns CDR1 LNHDA and CDR2 SQIVND (reference sequence). CDR3 length: 12 amino acids. CDR3 nucleotide sequence: TGTGCCAGTAGTTCCCTGTCAAATGAGCAGTTCTTC. It specifies CASSSLSNEQFF.

This sequence joins TRBV10-2 and TRBJ1-2, with 8 bases lining up with TRBD1. Germline values: CDR1 WSHSY, CDR2 SAAADI. This CDR3 is built from 16 residues. V shed 0 bases, J shed 4 bases, and the junction held 7 bases outside the gene matches. The CDR3 nucleotides read TGCGCCAGCAGTGAGTCGACAGGGGCGTCAGGCTATGGCTACACCTTC. Protein product: CASSESTGASGYGYTF.